The source of this TCR beta chain is a study of identical twins. Study-level results: It was out-of-frame TCR alpha sharing in monozygotic twins that models underestimated. Cord blood's abundant beta clonotypes had fewer insertions, unlike memory repertoires.

This clonotype was counted only a few times. The target antigen is unknown. V lost 4 bases and J lost 3, with 17 bases in between. The V gene's germline CDR1 is SGHRS and CDR2 YFSETQ. CDR3 length: 15 amino acids. TCRdb itself ran the 5' RACE reads through MiXCR, one entry per CDR3 protein. The data hold about 520,000 distinct CDR3 sequences, with roughly 21% observed a single time. This sample was also put to use in a study of T cells expressing NK-cell markers. That source notes: Seven of the eight sequenced donors were classified as HCMV-seropositive, and one was classified as seronegative. Several of the experiments relied on an anti-gamma-delta TCR antibody so that only alpha-beta TCR T cells were sorted.

What was sequenced was CD4+ T cells sorted from blood. The sequence was obtained from a woman between 18 and 30 years old in good health. The chain employs TRBV5-1 and TRBJ2-7; tentatively, D is TRBD1 (7 bases). CDR3 sequence (DNA): TGCGCCAGCAGCCCCCGGGGGACAGCCTTCTACGAGCAGTACTTC. It encodes CASSPRGTAFYEQYF.